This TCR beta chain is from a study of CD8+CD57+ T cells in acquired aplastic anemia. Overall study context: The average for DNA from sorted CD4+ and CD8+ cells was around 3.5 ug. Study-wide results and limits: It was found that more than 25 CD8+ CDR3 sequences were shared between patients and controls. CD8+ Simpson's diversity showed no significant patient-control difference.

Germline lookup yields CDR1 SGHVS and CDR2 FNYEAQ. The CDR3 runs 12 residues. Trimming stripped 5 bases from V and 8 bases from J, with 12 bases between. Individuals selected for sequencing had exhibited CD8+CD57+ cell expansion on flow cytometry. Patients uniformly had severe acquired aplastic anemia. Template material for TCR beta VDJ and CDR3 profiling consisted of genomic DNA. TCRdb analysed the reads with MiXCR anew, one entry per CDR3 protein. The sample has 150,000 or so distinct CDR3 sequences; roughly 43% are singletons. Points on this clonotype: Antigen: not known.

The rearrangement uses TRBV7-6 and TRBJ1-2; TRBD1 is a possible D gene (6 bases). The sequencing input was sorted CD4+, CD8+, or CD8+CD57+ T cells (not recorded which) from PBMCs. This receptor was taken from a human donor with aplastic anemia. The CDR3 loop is CASSTGTKGYTF. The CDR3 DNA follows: TGTGCCAGCAGCACCGGGACAAAAGGCTACACCTTC.